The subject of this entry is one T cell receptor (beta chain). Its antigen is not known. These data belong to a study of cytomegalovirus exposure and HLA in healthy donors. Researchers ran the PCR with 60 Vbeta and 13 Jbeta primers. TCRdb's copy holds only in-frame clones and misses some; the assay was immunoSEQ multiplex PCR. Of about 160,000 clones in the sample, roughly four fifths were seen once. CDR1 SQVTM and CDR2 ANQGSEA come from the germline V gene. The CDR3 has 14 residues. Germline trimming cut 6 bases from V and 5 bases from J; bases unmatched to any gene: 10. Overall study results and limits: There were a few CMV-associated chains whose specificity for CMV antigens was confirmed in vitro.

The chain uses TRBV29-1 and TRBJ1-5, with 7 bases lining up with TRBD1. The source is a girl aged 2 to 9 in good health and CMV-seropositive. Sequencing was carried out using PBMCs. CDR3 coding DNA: TGCAGCGTGGCTACAGGGGAGAGGTATCAGCCCCAGCATTTT. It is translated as CSVATGERYQPQHF.